Shown below are 21 T cell receptor beta chains from a single sample sequenced in a study of shared clonotypes between healthy human individuals. Some clones are missing from TCRdb's copy, which holds only in-frame ones; the method was immunoSEQ multiplex PCR. The sample yields under 2,500,000 clones, 95% seen once. The sample comprised naive CD4+ T cells sorted from blood. Described subset: CD45RA+ positively selected. These TCRs come from a man between 18 and 29 years old in good health.

V and J are TRBV7-8 and TRBJ1-1; D call uncertain. Trimming took 3 bases from V and 1 from J, leaving 18 bases between them. Germline V gives CDR1 SGHVS, CDR2 FQNEAQ. The CDR3 loop spans 17 amino acids. CDR3 DNA sequence: TGTGCCAGCAGCTTCTATGCCGGGAGCCTACCGAACACTGAAGCTTTCTTT. This gives the protein CASSFYAGSLPNTEAFF.

This sequence joins TRBV10-3 and TRBJ2-5, with 7 bases lining up with TRBD2. From germline, CDR1 is ENHRY and CDR2 SYGVKD. The CDR3 sequence is 13 residues long. V was clipped by 6 bases and J by 5 bases; unmatched bases: 6. This CDR3 reads CAISRLAQETQYF. DNA for the CDR3: TGTGCCATCAGCCGACTAGCTCAGGAGACCCAGTACTTC.

CDR3: CASSAREGTEAFF. DNA of the CDR3: TGTGCCAGCAGCGCGAGGGAGGGCACTGAAGCTTTCTTT. The V gene is TRBV5-4, the J gene TRBJ1-1; D is unresolved. CDR1 is SGHNT, CDR2 YYREEE, per germline (reference sequence). V lost 4 bases to trimming and J lost 4 bases, with 11 bases between them. This CDR3 has 13 residues.

J is TRBJ1-2 and V is TRBV6-5, with D possibly TRBD1 on 6 matching bases. V dropped 7 bases and J dropped 8 bases, with 14 bases sitting between them. This CDR3 comprises 12 residues. Germline V gene lookup returns CDR1 MNHEY and CDR2 SVGAGI. CDR3 nucleotides: TGTGCCAGCAAATCAGGGGTAGGCGGCTACACCTTC. Translating gives CASKSGVGGYTF.

Written as DNA, the CDR3 is TGTGCCAGCAGCGTGAGGACAGGGGGCGGCTACACCTTC. Translating it yields CASSVRTGGGYTF. The rearrangement joins TRBV7-2 to TRBJ1-2; the match to TRBD1 covers 11 bases. V was pared by 5 bases and J by 8 bases, with 4 bases of the junction left unmatched. CDR1 is SGHTA and CDR2 is FQGNSA in the germline V gene. The CDR3 loop spans 13 amino acids.

This clone was seen only once. The rearrangement links TRBV4-1 to TRBJ2-3; TRBD2 aligns across 7 bases. The length of the CDR3 is 16 residues. Germline V gives CDR1 MGHRA, CDR2 YSYEKL. After removal of 7 bases from V and 0 bases from J, the junction contained 10 bases not matched to a gene. CDR3 loop: CASTIFSGGSTDTQYF. The CDR3 DNA follows: TGCGCCAGCACCATCTTTTCGGGGGGAAGCACAGATACGCAGTATTTT.

The chain links TRBV27 to TRBJ2-1, with TRBD1 matching 9 bases. The CDR3 extends over 16 amino acids. The germline V gene has CDR1 MNHEY and CDR2 SMNVEV (reference sequence). J lost 0 bases, V lost 5 bases, and 5 bases had no gene match. The CDR3 bases are TGTGCCAGCAGTCCCGGGACAGGGAGCTCCTACAATGAGCAGTTCTTC. Encoded protein: CASSPGTGSSYNEQFF.

J is TRBJ1-1 and V is TRBV11-2, with a possible D match to TRBD1 (6 bases). CDR3 size: 14 residues. V was clipped by 7 bases and J by 5 bases, with 17 bases between them. Germline values: CDR1 SGHAT, CDR2 FQNNGV. For the CDR3, the DNA is TGTGCCAGCACCGTCAGGGGCCTGAGGACTGAAGCTTTCTTT. Translating gives CASTVRGLRTEAFF.

The V gene is TRBV19, the J gene TRBJ2-3; no reliable D call. Germline values: CDR1 LNHDA, CDR2 SQIVND (reference sequence). V was pared by 6 bases and J by 5 bases, with 21 bases between. This CDR3 contains 16 residues. The CDR3 bases are TGTGCCAGTAGGGAGCCTAGTTCAGTGTTTCGAGATACGCAGTATTTT. This encodes CASREPSSVFRDTQYF. The full variable domain, its missing parts supplied by reference TRBV19 and TRBJ2-3, is DGGITQSPKYLFRKEGQNVTLSCEQNLNHDAMYWYRQDPGQGLRLIYYSQIVNDFQKGDIAEGYSVSREKKESFPLTVTSAQKNPTAFYLCASREPSSVFRDTQYFGPGTRLTVL.

V usage is TRBV2 and J usage is TRBJ1-5; D remains ambiguous. The CDR3 runs to 14 residues. Trimming took 5 bases from V and 0 from J, leaving 8 bases between them. Germline loops: CDR1 SNHLY, CDR2 FYNNEI. CDR3 DNA: TGTGCCAGCAGTCGGGTTTATAGCAATCAGCCCCAGCATTTT. It yields the protein CASSRVYSNQPQHF.

For this clone: Different DNA sequences within this sample yield the same CDR3. This sequence joins TRBV6-6 and TRBJ1-3; tentative D call: TRBD1 (5 bases). Germline values: CDR1 MNHNY, CDR2 SVGAGI (reference sequence). This CDR3 has 14 amino acids. The ends were cut back, 3 bases at V and 1 base at J, with 7 bases in the middle. The CDR3 protein is CASSYRGSGNTIYF. CDR3 in DNA: TGTGCCAGCAGTTATAGGGGATCTGGAAACACCATATATTTT.

This clone has just one count. This rearrangement joins TRBV5-1 to TRBJ1-1; TRBD1 matches 12 bases. V lost 4 bases to trimming and J lost 1 base; unmatched junction nucleotides: 2. CDR3 size: 15 residues. Germline V gene sequence: CDR1 SGHRS, CDR2 YFSETQ. The CDR3 nucleotides read TGCGCCAGCAGCAAGGGACAGGGGGCGAACACTGAAGCTTTCTTT. This translates into CASSKGQGANTEAFF.

This clone was seen a single time. The rearrangement uses TRBV19 and TRBJ2-7; possibly TRBD2 for D (6 bases). This CDR3 contains 14 residues. The germline CDR1 and CDR2 sequences are LNHDA and SQIVND (reference sequence). The V and J ends lost 5 bases and 2 bases respectively, with 13 bases between them. In DNA, the CDR3 is TGTGCCAGTAGTTTAACCGGGGGACCCTACGAGCAGTACTTC. This gives the protein CASSLTGGPYEQYF.

CDR3 amino acids: CAITRDSGNTIYF. CDR3 DNA sequence: TGTGCCATCACCCGCGACTCTGGAAACACCATATATTTT. The rearrangement joins TRBV10-3 to TRBJ1-3; D call uncertain. This CDR3 contains 13 residues. The V end was cut by 7 bases, the J end by 0 bases, with 7 bases between. Per germline, CDR1 ENHRY and CDR2 SYGVKD.

This chain uses TRBV6-1 with TRBJ1-1; 7 positions match TRBD1. The V gene end was trimmed by 1 base and the J gene end by 11 bases; junction bases not matched to a gene: 7. Germline CDR1 is MNHNS and CDR2 is SASEGT. This CDR3 is 13 amino acids long. The CDR3 loop reads CASSEGDRRNAFF. CDR3 DNA sequence: TGTGCCAGCAGTGAAGGGGACAGACGAAATGCTTTCTTT.

CDR3 sequence (DNA): TGCGCCAGCAGTGAGTCGGTTAATGCAGGTGCTCCTTCTGAGCAGTACTTC. Its translation is CASSESVNAGAPSEQYF. The chain uses TRBV10-2 and TRBJ2-7, with unresolved D. The CDR3 runs 17 residues. The germline CDR1 and CDR2 sequences are WSHSY and SAAADI. Trimming removed 0 bases from V and 7 bases from J, with 22 bases in between.

This clone was detected only once. The V call is TRBV7-3, the J call TRBJ2-3; D is undetermined. This CDR3 comprises 16 residues. Trimming removed 1 base from V and 3 bases from J, with 14 bases in between. Germline V lookup: CDR1 SGHTA, CDR2 FQGTGA. CDR3 sequence reads: CASSLIWTHLTDTQYF. The CDR3 region has the DNA TGTGCCAGCAGCTTAATATGGACCCACCTAACAGATACGCAGTATTTT.

The DNA of the CDR3 is TGTGCCTGGGAGACAGGGACATCCTACGAGCAGTACTTC. Translation gives CAWETGTSYEQYF. The J gene is TRBJ2-7, the V gene TRBV30, with 7 bases matching TRBD1. Germline trimming cut 5 bases from V and 1 base from J; bases unmatched to any gene: 5. The CDR3 is made up of 13 amino acids. Per germline, CDR1 GTSNPN and CDR2 SVGIG (reference sequence).

This chain uses TRBV12-1 with TRBJ2-2; the table assigns TRBD1, which was not confirmed against the DNA. TRBV12-1 is a known pseudogene. CDR3 size: 14 residues. The DNA of the CDR3 is TGTGCCAGCAGCTCCCCAGGGTTAGGCGGGGAGCTGTTTTTT. This sequence encodes CASSSPGLGGELFF.

This clone was seen a handful of times. Distinct nucleotide sequences in the sample also encode this CDR3. The J gene is TRBJ1-5, the V gene TRBV9; D gene unclear. Germline V gene lookup returns CDR1 SGDLS and CDR2 YYNGEE. The CDR3 loop spans 13 amino acids. Trimming cost V 2 bases and J 0 bases, with 3 bases left between them. CDR3 nucleotide sequence: TGTGCCAGCAGCGTCGGTAGCAATCAGCCCCAGCATTTT. This sequence encodes CASSVGSNQPQHF.

The chain joins TRBV25-1 to TRBJ2-7; 8 bases align to TRBD1. The J segment lost 4 bases and the V segment lost 8 bases, leaving 4 bases of the junction unmatched. Germline CDR1 is MGHDK and CDR2 is SYGVNS. CDR3 length: 12 amino acids. For the CDR3, the DNA is TGTGCCAGCGGTAGACAGGGGTACGAGCAGTACTTC. Amino acids: CASGRQGYEQYF.